These T cell receptor beta chains were read from a single sample in a study of metastatic and nonmetastatic thyroid tumors. From the PCR reads, TCRdb re-called clones with MiXCR. The repertoire holds some 19,000 clones, with 25% to 30% as singletons. The sample taken for sequencing was blood. The receptors here all came from a male donor with papillary thyroid cancer or a benign thyroid nodule (not recorded which). Some clones in this sample may be carry-over from other donors' samples. CDR3s include the opening cysteine and the closing phenylalanine or tryptophan. Fields, in order: clone size, J gene, V gene, D gene, CDR3 protein, CDR3 DNA. The D gene is left open where the match is weak. For some rows the clone size is stated as once, few or many, or as a class when expanded; others skip it.

few	TRBJ2-6	TRBV6-1	NA	CASTRRHSSGANVLTF	TGTGCCAGCACCAGAAGGCATAGCTCTGGGGCCAACGTCCTGACTTTC
medium-sized	TRBJ2-1	TRBV9	NA	CASSATSGASSYNEQFF	TGTGCCAGCAGCGCTACTTCAGGGGCGAGCTCCTACAATGAGCAGTTCTTC
NA	TRBJ2-6	TRBV7-6	TRBD2	CASSSWTSGSIGANVLTF	TGTGCCAGCAGCTCTTGGACTAGCGGGAGTATCGGGGCCAACGTCCTGACTTTC
many	TRBJ2-7	TRBV7-9	NA	CASSSEDSYEQYF	TGTGCCAGCAGCTCTGAAGACTCCTACGAGCAGTACTTC
few	TRBJ1-1	TRBV7-9	NA	CASSSYPEGGTEAFF	TGTGCCAGCAGCTCCTATCCGGAGGGGGGCACTGAAGCTTTCTTT
NA	TRBJ2-2	TRBV28	NA	CASSLRDTNTGELLF	TGTGCCAGCAGTCTCCGGGACACCAACACCGGGGAGCTGCTTTTT
many	TRBJ2-3	TRBV5-6	TRBD2	CASSLLAGGPDTQYF	TGTGCCAGCAGCTTGCTAGCGGGAGGGCCAGATACGCAGTATTTT
many	TRBJ2-5	TRBV5-4	NA	CASSHRHKETQYF	TGTGCCAGCAGCCACCGCCACAAAGAGACCCAGTACTTC
many	TRBJ2-1	TRBV7-8	TRBD2	CASSFRTSMGNEQFF	TGTGCCAGCAGCTTCAGGACTAGTATGGGGAATGAGCAGTTCTTC
medium-sized	TRBJ2-1	TRBV11-3	TRBD1	CASSLVGTGRNNEQFF	TGTGCCAGCAGCTTAGTTGGGACAGGGAGAAACAATGAGCAGTTCTTC
NA	TRBJ2-3	TRBV10-3	NA	CAIAGRADKQYF	TGTGCCATCGCGGGCAGAGCAGATAAGCAGTATTTT
many	TRBJ2-5	TRBV4-2	TRBD2	CASSQLPTTSGRAMAQYF	TGTGCCAGCAGCCAATTACCAACAACTAGCGGGAGGGCTATGGCCCAGTACTTC
few	TRBJ1-6	TRBV6-6	NA	CASSYKTWNSPLHF	TGTGCCAGCAGTTACAAGACTTGGAATTCACCCCTCCACTTT
NA	TRBJ2-3	TRBV7-3	NA	CASSRTPYTDTQYF	TGTGCCAGCAGCCGGACACCTTACACAGATACGCAGTATTTT
NA	TRBJ2-1	TRBV9	NA	CASSVENSIGGEQFF	TGTGCCAGCAGCGTAGAAAATAGCATCGGTGGTGAGCAGTTCTTC
many	TRBJ1-5	TRBV20-1	NA	CSARDRTRSNQPQHF	TGCAGTGCTAGAGATAGGACCAGGAGCAATCAGCCCCAGCATTTT
few	TRBJ2-2	TRBV6-2/TRBV6-3	NA	CASRGRWDTGELFF	TGTGCCAGCAGGGGTCGTTGGGACACCGGGGAGCTGTTTTTT
few	TRBJ2-3	TRBV10-2	NA	CASSERSRPTDTQYF	TGCGCCAGCAGTGAAAGGAGCCGCCCTACAGATACGCAGTATTTT
few	TRBJ2-3	TRBV2	NA	CASSETGDTQYF	TGTGCCAGCAGTGAAACGGGGGATACGCAGTATTTT
NA	TRBJ2-7	TRBV15	TRBD1	CATSRDSPGQGVYEQYF	TGTGCCACCAGCAGAGATTCACCGGGACAGGGGGTCTACGAGCAGTACTTC
many	TRBJ1-4	TRBV29-1	NA	CSVRGSNEKLFF	TGCAGCGTTCGAGGTTCTAATGAAAAACTGTTTTTT
NA	TRBJ1-1	TRBV7-2	NA	CASSPGRGNTEAFF	TGTGCCAGCAGCCCCGGCAGGGGTAATACTGAAGCTTTCTTT
few	TRBJ2-1	TRBV6-1	NA	CASSPGRSSYNEQFF	TGTGCCAGCAGTCCAGGACGTAGCTCCTACAATGAGCAGTTCTTC
few	TRBJ1-2	TRBV6-1	NA	CASSPTGNYGYTF	TGTGCCAGCAGCCCAACAGGGAACTATGGCTACACCTTC
NA	TRBJ2-6	TRBV7-3	NA	CASSLRPRGPGANVLTF	TGTGCCAGCAGCTTAAGACCGAGGGGTCCTGGGGCCAACGTCCTGACTTTC
once	TRBJ1-3	TRBV5-1	NA	CASSSAPGSRFGNTIYF	TGCGCCAGCAGCTCTGCCCCAGGGTCCCGCTTTGGAAACACCATATATTTT
NA	TRBJ2-1	TRBV19	NA	CATGLSLGYNEQFF	TGTGCCACGGGGCTTTCTTTGGGATACAATGAGCAGTTCTTC
NA	TRBJ2-1	TRBV11-2	TRBD1	CASSSPGEGGLAYNEQFF	TGTGCCAGCAGCTCCCCAGGGGAAGGGGGCCTCGCCTACAATGAGCAGTTCTTC
NA	TRBJ2-7	TRBV30	NA	CAWSVHGSSSEQYF	TGTGCCTGGAGTGTACACGGGTCTTCAAGCGAGCAGTACTTC
few	TRBJ2-7	TRBV4-2	NA	CASSQGPLSYEQYF	TGTGCCAGCAGCCAAGGGCCACTCTCCTACGAGCAGTACTTC
few	TRBJ1-3	TRBV19	NA	CASSTGTPGNTIYF	TGTGCCAGTAGTACCGGGACGCCTGGGAACACCATATATTTT
NA	TRBJ1-1	TRBV30	TRBD1	CAWSPIQGADTEAFF	TGTGCCTGGAGTCCAATCCAGGGGGCCGACACTGAAGCTTTCTTT
NA	TRBJ2-7	TRBV4-3	NA	CASSQDLGDYEQYF	TGCGCCAGCAGCCAAGATCTCGGGGACTACGAGCAGTACTTC
few	TRBJ1-2	TRBV28	TRBD1	CASSQTGHRSRGYTF	TGTGCCAGCAGTCAGACAGGGCATCGTAGTAGAGGCTACACCTTC
few	TRBJ2-7	TRBV6-1	NA	CASSEGQARSYEQYF	TGTGCCAGCAGTGAAGGACAGGCCCGCTCCTACGAGCAGTACTTC
many	TRBJ2-5	TRBV20-1	NA	CSAKGGDGTQYF	TGCAGTGCTAAAGGGGGGGATGGGACCCAGTACTTC
few	TRBJ2-7	TRBV10-3	NA	CAISFRETIDEQYF	TGTGCCATCAGTTTCAGGGAAACTATTGATGAGCAGTACTTC
few	TRBJ2-4	TRBV28	NA	CASRGDTQNIQYF	TGTGCCAGCAGAGGGGACACTCAAAACATTCAGTACTTC
NA	TRBJ2-3	TRBV5-1	NA	CASSIGPWQRNTDTQYF	TGCGCCAGCAGCATAGGCCCTTGGCAGAGAAACACAGATACGCAGTATTTT
medium-sized	TRBJ1-3	TRBV28	NA	CASRTGGINTIYF	TGTGCCAGCAGAACAGGAGGGATAAACACCATATATTTT
medium-sized	TRBJ1-6	TRBV20-1	TRBD1	CSAPTGGFYNSPLHF	TGCAGTGCCCCGACAGGGGGGTTCTATAATTCACCCCTCCACTTT
NA	TRBJ2-1	TRBV4-1	TRBD2	CASSQGLPGLLNNEQFF	TGCGCCAGCAGCCAGGGACTGCCGGGACTACTGAACAATGAGCAGTTCTTC
few	TRBJ2-6	TRBV20-1	TRBD1	CSIGQGAISGANVLTF	TGCAGTATCGGGCAGGGGGCGATTTCTGGGGCCAACGTCCTGACTTTC
few	TRBJ2-7	TRBV6-1	NA	CASSEVTGTEQYF	TGTGCCAGCAGTGAAGTTACAGGAACCGAGCAGTACTTC
NA	TRBJ1-3	TRBV20-1	NA	CSAPVAGNTIYF	TGCAGTGCTCCGGTGGCTGGAAACACCATATATTTT
medium-sized	TRBJ2-3	TRBV11-2	NA	CASSNRQPGDTQYF	TGTGCCAGCAGCAACCGACAGCCCGGGGATACGCAGTATTTT
NA	TRBJ2-3	TRBV25-1	TRBD1	CASTERDRGSDTQYF	TGTGCCAGCACCGAAAGGGACAGGGGATCAGATACGCAGTATTTT
NA	TRBJ2-7	TRBV6-2/TRBV6-3	TRBD1	CASSYGTGAYEQYF	TGTGCCAGCAGTTACGGGACAGGGGCCTACGAGCAGTACTTC